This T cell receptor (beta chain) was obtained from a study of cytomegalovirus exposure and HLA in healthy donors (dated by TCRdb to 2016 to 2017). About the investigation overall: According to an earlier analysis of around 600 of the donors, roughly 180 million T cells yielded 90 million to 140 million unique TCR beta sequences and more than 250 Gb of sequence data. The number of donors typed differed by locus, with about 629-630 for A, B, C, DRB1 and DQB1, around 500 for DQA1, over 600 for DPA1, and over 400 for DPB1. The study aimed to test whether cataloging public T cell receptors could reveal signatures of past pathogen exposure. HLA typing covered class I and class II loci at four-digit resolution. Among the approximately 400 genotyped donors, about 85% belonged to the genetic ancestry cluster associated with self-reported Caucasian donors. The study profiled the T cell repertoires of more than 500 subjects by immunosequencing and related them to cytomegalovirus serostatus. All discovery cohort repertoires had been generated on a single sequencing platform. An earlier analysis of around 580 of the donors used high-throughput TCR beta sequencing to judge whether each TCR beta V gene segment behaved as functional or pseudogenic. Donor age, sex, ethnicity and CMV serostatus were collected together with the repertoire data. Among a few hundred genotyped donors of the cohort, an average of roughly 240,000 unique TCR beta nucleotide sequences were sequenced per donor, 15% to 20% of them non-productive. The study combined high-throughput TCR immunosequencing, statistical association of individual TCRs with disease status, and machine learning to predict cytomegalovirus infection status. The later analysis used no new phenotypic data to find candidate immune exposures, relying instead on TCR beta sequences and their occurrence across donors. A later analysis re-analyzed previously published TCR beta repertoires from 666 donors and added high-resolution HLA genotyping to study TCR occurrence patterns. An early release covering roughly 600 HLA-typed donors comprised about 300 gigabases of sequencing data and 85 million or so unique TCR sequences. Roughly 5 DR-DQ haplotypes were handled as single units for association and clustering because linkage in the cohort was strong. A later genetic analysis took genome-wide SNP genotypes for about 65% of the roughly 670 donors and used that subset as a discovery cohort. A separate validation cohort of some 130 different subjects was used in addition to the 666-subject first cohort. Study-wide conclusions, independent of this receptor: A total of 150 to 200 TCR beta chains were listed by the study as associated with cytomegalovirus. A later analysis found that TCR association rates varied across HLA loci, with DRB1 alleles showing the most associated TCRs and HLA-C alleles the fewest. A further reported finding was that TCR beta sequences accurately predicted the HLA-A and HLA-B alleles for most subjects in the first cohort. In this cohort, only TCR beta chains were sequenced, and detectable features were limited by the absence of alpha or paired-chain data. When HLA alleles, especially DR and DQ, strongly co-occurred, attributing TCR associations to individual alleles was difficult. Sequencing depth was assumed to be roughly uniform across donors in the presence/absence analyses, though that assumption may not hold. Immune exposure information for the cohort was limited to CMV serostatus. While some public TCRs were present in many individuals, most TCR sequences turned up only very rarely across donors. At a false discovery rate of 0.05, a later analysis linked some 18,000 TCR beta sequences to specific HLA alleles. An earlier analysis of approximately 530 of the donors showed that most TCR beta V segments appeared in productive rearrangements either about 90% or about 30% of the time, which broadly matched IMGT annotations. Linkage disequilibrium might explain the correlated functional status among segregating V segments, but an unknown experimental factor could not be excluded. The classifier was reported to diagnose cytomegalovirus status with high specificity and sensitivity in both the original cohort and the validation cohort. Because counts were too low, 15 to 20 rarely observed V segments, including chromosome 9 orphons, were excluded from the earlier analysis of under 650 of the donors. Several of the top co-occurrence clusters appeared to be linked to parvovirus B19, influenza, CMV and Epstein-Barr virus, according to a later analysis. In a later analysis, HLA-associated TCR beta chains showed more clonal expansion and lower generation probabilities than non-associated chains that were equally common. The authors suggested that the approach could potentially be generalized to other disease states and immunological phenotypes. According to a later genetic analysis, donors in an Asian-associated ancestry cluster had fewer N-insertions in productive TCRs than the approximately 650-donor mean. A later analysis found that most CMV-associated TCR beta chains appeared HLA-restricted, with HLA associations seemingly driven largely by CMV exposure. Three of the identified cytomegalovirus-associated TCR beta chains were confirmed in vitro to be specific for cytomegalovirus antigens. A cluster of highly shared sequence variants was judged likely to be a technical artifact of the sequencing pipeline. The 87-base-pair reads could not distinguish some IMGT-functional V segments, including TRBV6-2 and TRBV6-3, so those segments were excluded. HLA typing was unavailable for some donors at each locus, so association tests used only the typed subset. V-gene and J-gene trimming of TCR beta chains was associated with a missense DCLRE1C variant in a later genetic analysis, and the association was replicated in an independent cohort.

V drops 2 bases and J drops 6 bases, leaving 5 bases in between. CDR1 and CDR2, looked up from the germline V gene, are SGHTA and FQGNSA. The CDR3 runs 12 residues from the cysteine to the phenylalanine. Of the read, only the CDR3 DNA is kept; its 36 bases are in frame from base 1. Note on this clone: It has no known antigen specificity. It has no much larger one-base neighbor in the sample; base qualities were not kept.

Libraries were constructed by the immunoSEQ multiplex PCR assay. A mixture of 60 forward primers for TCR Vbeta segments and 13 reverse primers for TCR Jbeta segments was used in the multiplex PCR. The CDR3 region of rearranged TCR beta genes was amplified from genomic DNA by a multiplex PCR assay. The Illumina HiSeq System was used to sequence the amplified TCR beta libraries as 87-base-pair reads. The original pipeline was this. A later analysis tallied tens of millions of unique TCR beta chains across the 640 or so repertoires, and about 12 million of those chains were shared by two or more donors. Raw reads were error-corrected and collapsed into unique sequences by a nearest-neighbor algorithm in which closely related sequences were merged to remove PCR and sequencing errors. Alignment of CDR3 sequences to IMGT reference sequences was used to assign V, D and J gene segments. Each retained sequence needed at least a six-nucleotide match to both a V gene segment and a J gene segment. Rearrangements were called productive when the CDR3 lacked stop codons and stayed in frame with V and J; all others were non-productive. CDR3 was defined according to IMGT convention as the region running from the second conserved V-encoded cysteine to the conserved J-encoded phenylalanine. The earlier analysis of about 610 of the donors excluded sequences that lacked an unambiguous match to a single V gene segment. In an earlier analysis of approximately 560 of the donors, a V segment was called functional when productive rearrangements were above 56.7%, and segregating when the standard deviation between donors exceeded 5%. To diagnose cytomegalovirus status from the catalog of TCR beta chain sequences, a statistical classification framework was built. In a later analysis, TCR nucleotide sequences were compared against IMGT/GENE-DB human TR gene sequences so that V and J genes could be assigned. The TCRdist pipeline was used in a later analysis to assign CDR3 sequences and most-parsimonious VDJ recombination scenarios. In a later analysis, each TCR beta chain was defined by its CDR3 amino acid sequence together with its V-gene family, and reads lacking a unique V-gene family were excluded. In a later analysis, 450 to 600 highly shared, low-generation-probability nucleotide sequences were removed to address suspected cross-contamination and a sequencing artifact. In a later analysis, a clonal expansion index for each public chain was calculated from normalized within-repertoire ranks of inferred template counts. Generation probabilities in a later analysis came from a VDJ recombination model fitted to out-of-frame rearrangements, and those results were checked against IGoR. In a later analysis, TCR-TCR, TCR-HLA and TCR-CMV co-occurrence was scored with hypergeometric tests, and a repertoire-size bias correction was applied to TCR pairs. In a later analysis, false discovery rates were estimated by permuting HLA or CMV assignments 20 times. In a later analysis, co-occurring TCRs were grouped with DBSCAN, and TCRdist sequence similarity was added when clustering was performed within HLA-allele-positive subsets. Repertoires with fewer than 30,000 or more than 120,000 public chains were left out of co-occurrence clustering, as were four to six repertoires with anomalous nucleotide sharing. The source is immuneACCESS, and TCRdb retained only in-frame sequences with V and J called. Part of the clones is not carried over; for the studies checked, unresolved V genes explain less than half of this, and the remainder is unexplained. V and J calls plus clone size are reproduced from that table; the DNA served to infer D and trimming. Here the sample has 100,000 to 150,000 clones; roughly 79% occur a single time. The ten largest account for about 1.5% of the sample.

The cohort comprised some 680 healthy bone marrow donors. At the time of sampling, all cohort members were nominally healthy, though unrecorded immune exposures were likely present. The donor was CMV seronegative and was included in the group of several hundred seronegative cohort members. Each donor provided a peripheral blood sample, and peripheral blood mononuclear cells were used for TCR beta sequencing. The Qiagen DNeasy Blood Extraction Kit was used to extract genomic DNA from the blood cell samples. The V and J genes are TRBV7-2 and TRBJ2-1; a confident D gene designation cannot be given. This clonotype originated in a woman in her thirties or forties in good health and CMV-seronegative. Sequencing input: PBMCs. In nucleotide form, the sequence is TGTGCCAGCAGCTTACACGGCAATGAGCAGTTCTTC. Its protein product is CASSLHGNEQFF.